Listed below are T cell receptor beta chains from one sample, sequenced in a study of neurological immune-mediated disorders. TCRdb redid the calling of the 5' RACE reads with MiXCR, one entry per CDR3 protein. Here the sample spans 50,000 to 55,000 distinct CDR3 sequences, over 3.5% being singletons. Input material: PBMCs. These receptors were obtained from a man aged 60 to 69 with multiple sclerosis. Both conserved end residues are part of each CDR3. D genes are given only for firm matches. Not every row has a clone size; where given, it reads once, few, many or a size class.

many	TRBV2	NA	TRBJ1-2	CATRPREGDYGYTF	TGTGCCACCCGTCCCCGCGAAGGGGACTATGGCTACACCTTC
many	TRBV5-1	TRBD1	TRBJ1-1	CASSLALGQGTVRNTEAFF	TGCGCCAGCAGCTTGGCTTTAGGACAGGGGACCGTGCGTAACACTGAAGCTTTCTTT
NA	TRBV3-1	TRBD2	TRBJ2-3	CASSRTSGMDKKYF	TGTGCCAGCAGCCGTACTAGCGGGATGGATAAGAAGTATTTT
many	TRBV19	NA	TRBJ1-2	CASSSRRVNGYTF	TGTGCCAGTAGCTCCCGGAGGGTTAATGGCTACACCTTC
many	TRBV5-1	NA	TRBJ1-2	CASSLAADRPHYGYTF	TGCGCCAGCAGCTTGGCGGCAGACCGACCCCATTATGGCTACACCTTC
few	TRBV19	NA	TRBJ2-7	CASRREGSSYEQYF	TGTGCCAGTAGAAGAGAGGGATCCTCCTACGAGCAGTACTTC
many	TRBV20-1	TRBD1	TRBJ2-7	CSAREGQVYRPRGEQYF	TGCAGTGCTAGAGAAGGACAGGTATACCGACCTAGGGGCGAGCAGTACTTC
many	TRBV20-1	NA	TRBJ1-5	CSASGGNQPQHF	TGCAGTGCTAGTGGCGGGAATCAGCCCCAGCATTTT
many	TRBV5-6	NA	TRBJ2-4	CASSSIAEVKNIQYF	TGTGCCAGCAGTTCCATAGCGGAAGTCAAAAACATTCAGTACTTC
many	TRBV11-2	NA	TRBJ1-2	CASSSRLDNYGYTF	TGTGCCAGCAGCTCACGACTAGATAACTATGGCTACACCTTC
many	TRBV20-1	TRBD1	TRBJ2-1	CSARGDREHNEQFF	TGCAGTGCTAGGGGGGACAGGGAGCATAATGAGCAGTTCTTC
many	TRBV7-9	NA	TRBJ2-1	CASSLGRTEYNEQFF	TGTGCCAGCAGCTTAGGTCGGACGGAATACAATGAGCAGTTCTTC
many	TRBV29-1	TRBD2	TRBJ2-1	CSVEVDKRGYHSSSYNEQFF	TGCAGCGTTGAAGTGGATAAGCGGGGGTACCATTCGAGCTCCTACAATGAGCAGTTCTTC
many	TRBV7-2	TRBD2	TRBJ2-3	CASSFKAGGLGTQYF	TGTGCCAGCAGCTTTAAGGCGGGGGGGCTTGGTACGCAGTATTTT
many	TRBV19	NA	TRBJ1-5	CASSIDRHNQPQHF	TGTGCCAGTAGTATCGACAGGCACAATCAGCCCCAGCATTTT
many	TRBV12-3/TRBV12-4	NA	TRBJ1-3	CASSFSPGNTIYF	TGTGCCAGCAGTTTCAGCCCTGGAAACACCATATATTTT
many	TRBV6-1	TRBD1	TRBJ1-5	CASSVSSGGQDQPQHF	TGTGCCAGCAGTGTATCGTCAGGGGGGCAAGATCAGCCCCAGCATTTT
many	TRBV6-2/TRBV6-3	NA	TRBJ2-7	CASSYLRGQYF	TGTGCCAGCAGTTACCTTCGCGGGCAGTACTTC
many	TRBV20-1	NA	TRBJ1-4	CSAHDIVWGEKLFF	TGCAGTGCGCACGACATTGTATGGGGGGAAAAACTGTTTTTT
many	TRBV20-1	NA	TRBJ1-1	CSASEDAFF	TGCAGTGCTAGTGAGGACGCTTTCTTT
many	TRBV20-1	NA	TRBJ2-7	CSARQGGSYEQYF	TGCAGTGCCAGGCAGGGGGGGTCCTACGAGCAGTACTTC
many	TRBV7-8	NA	TRBJ2-2	CASRLQVVSNTGELFF	TGTGCCAGCAGACTCCAAGTAGTTTCGAACACCGGGGAGCTGTTTTTT
many	TRBV7-8	TRBD1	TRBJ1-5	CASSHYRDRESNQPQHF	TGTGCCAGCAGCCATTACCGGGACAGGGAAAGCAATCAGCCCCAGCATTTT
many	TRBV5-1	NA	TRBJ1-1	CASSLTNAGTEAFF	TGCGCCAGCAGCTTGACTAACGCGGGCACTGAAGCTTTCTTT
many	TRBV5-1	NA	TRBJ2-3	CASSPSTSGTDTQYF	TGCGCCAGCAGCCCATCGACTAGTGGTACAGATACGCAGTATTTT
NA	TRBV11-2	NA	TRBJ2-2	CASSSRLDRTGELFF	TGTGCCAGCAGCTCACGACTGGATAGAACCGGGGAGCTGTTTTTT
many	TRBV10-3	NA	TRBJ1-4	CAISESAEKLFF	TGTGCCATCAGTGAGTCCGCTGAAAAACTGTTTTTT
NA	TRBV11-1	TRBD2	TRBJ2-1	CASSLVASGGYSYNEQFF	TGTGCCAGCAGCTTAGTCGCTAGCGGGGGGTACTCCTACAATGAGCAGTTCTTC
NA	TRBV29-1	NA	TRBJ1-4	CSVEDYGGEKLFF	TGCAGCGTTGAAGATTACGGGGGCGAAAAACTGTTTTTT
many	TRBV5-1	NA	TRBJ1-1	CASQGQWNTEAFF	TGCGCCAGCCAAGGACAGTGGAACACTGAAGCTTTCTTT
few	TRBV7-2	NA	TRBJ1-5	CASSLGYLNQPQHF	TGTGCCAGCAGCTTAGGTTACCTAAATCAGCCCCAGCATTTT
many	TRBV7-2	NA	TRBJ2-7	CASSLVGYEQYF	TGCGCCAGCAGCTTGGTCGGTTACGAGCAGTACTTC
many	TRBV21-1	NA	TRBJ1-5	CASSTPPPGNQPQHF	TGTGCCAGCAGCACCCCGCCGCCCGGGAATCAGCCCCAGCATTTT
many	TRBV5-1	NA	TRBJ2-2	CASSEGTTNTGELFF	TGCGCCAGCAGCGAAGGGACAACGAACACCGGGGAGCTGTTTTTT